The 20 T cell receptor beta chains reported below all come from one sample, sequenced in a study of T cell changes during pregnancy in multiple sclerosis. Data came from immunoSEQ multiplex PCR; TCRdb stores just in-frame clones and leaves some out. The table lists tens of thousands of clones, 94% of them singletons, with 0.7% to 1% in the top ten. The sample was peripheral blood, taken in the third trimester of pregnancy. All receptors come from a female donor with multiple sclerosis, enrolled in a pregnancy study.

The V gene is TRBV5-1, the J gene TRBJ1-4; tentative D call: TRBD1 (6 bases). Trimming cost V 1 base and J 5 bases, with 9 bases left between them. The CDR3 is 14 amino acids. Germline lookup yields CDR1 SGHRS and CDR2 YFSETQ. CDR3 coding DNA: TGCGCCAGCAGCTTGAGCACAGGGAATGAAAAACTGTTTTTT. The encoded protein is CASSLSTGNEKLFF.

The genes are TRBV5-4 and TRBJ2-5; tentative D call: TRBD1 (5 bases). The V gene's germline CDR1 is SGHNT and CDR2 YYREEE (reference sequence). Trimming left V 2 bases short and J 5 bases short, with 10 bases between. The CDR3 is made up of 13 amino acids. The CDR3 sequence: CASSFNRKETQYF. As DNA, the CDR3 is TGTGCCAGCAGCTTCAACAGGAAGGAGACCCAGTACTTC.

This clone was observed a handful of times. The chain combines TRBV7-9 with TRBJ1-5, with unresolved D. This CDR3 spans 17 amino acids. Germline V CDR1 and CDR2: SEHNR, FQNEAQ (reference sequence). V dropped 5 bases and J dropped 4 bases, with 21 bases sitting between them. The CDR3 nucleotides are TGTGCCAGCAGCCTCCTGGACGGGAGCGATTTAAATCAGCCCCAGCATTTT. Translated, it gives CASSLLDGSDLNQPQHF.

This clone was seen only once. V is TRBV2 and J is TRBJ2-1, with 7 bases aligning to TRBD1. With 5 bases clipped from V and 2 bases from J, the junction kept 3 bases outside the gene matches. The CDR3 has 14 amino acids. Germline loops: CDR1 SNHLY, CDR2 FYNNEI. This chain's CDR3 is CASSRDSPYNEQFF. The CDR3 coding sequence is TGTGCCAGCAGTCGGGACAGCCCCTACAATGAGCAGTTCTTC.

This rearrangement joins TRBV5-1 to TRBJ2-5; D may be TRBD2 (5 bases). Germline V gives CDR1 SGHRS, CDR2 YFSETQ. The V end was cut by 1 base, the J end by 5 bases, with 18 bases between. CDR3 length: 16 amino acids. The CDR3 here is CASSLWSGPLTETQYF. CDR3 nucleotides: TGCGCCAGCAGCTTGTGGAGCGGCCCCCTCACGGAGACCCAGTACTTC.

The chain combines TRBV29-1 with TRBJ1-1, with D unclear. The CDR3 spans 13 residues. CDR1 is SQVTM and CDR2 is ANQGSEA in the germline V gene. Trimming cost V 4 bases and J 2 bases, with 11 bases left between them. CDR3 residues: CSVAGFINTEAFF. CDR3 bases: TGCAGCGTTGCGGGTTTTATAAACACTGAAGCTTTCTTT.

This rearrangement joins TRBV7-2 to TRBJ1-1; D is unclear. Germline V gives CDR1 SGHTA, CDR2 FQGNSA. The V end lost 0 bases, the J end lost 1 base, and 6 bases lay between the germline ends. The CDR3 spans 14 residues. CDR3 nucleotide sequence: TGTGCCAGCAGCTTAGCCCCCTCGAACACTGAAGCTTTCTTT. This gives the protein CASSLAPSNTEAFF. Full variable domain (outside the CDR3, taken from reference TRBV7-2 and TRBJ1-1): GAGVSQSPSNKVTEKGKDVELRCDPISGHTALYWYRQSLGQGLEFLIYFQGNSAPDKSGLPSDRFSAERTGGSVSTLTIQRTQQEDSAVYLCASSLAPSNTEAFFGQGTRLTVV.

The chain joins TRBV6-1 to TRBJ1-1; D is unclear. This CDR3 is built from 13 residues. The germline gives CDR1 MNHNS, CDR2 SASEGT. The V gene lost 6 bases and the J gene lost 0 bases, with 8 bases spanning the gap. CDR3 DNA sequence: TGTGCCAGCAGCTTACAAGTGAACACTGAAGCTTTCTTT. This codes for CASSLQVNTEAFF.

This rearrangement joins TRBV30 to TRBJ2-3, with D possibly being TRBD2 (6 bases). Trimming took 2 bases from V and 3 from J, leaving 18 bases between them. This CDR3 spans 16 amino acids. Germline CDR1 is GTSNPN and CDR2 is SVGIG (reference sequence). The CDR3 loop reads CAWSRGVSSATDTQYF. In DNA form, the CDR3 reads TGTGCCTGGAGTCGCGGTGTGTCTAGCGCAACAGATACGCAGTATTTT.

The CDR3 loop is CASSFDNTGYTF. The CDR3 DNA reads TGCGCCAGCAGCTTTGACAATACCGGCTACACCTTC. The rearrangement links TRBV5-1 to TRBJ1-2; D not resolved. Germline V lookup: CDR1 SGHRS, CDR2 YFSETQ. The germline V and J ends were trimmed by 2 bases and 8 bases, with 10 bases remaining between them. The CDR3 is 12 residues long. Full variable domain (missing parts from reference TRBV5-1 and TRBJ1-2): KAGVTQTPRYLIKTRGQQVTLSCSPISGHRSVSWYQQTPGQGLQFLFEYFSETQRNKGNFPGRFSGRQFSNSRSEMNVSTLELGDSALYLCASSFDNTGYTFGSGTRLTVV.

This clone has a handful of counts. The chain couples TRBV28 to TRBJ1-3; D remains ambiguous. This CDR3 region has 17 residues. The germline V gene encodes CDR1 MDHEN and CDR2 SYDVKM. Trimming left V 6 bases short and J 0 bases short, with 18 bases between. CDR3 nucleotide sequence: TGTGCCAGCAGCCACCCCTCTGCCGAGTTCTCTGGAAACACCATATATTTT. Residues: CASSHPSAEFSGNTIYF.

This clone came up once. The V gene is TRBV27, the J gene TRBJ1-2, with a tentative D call TRBD1 (5 bases). The CDR3 totals 14 residues. Germline loops: CDR1 MNHEY, CDR2 SMNVEV (reference sequence). The germline V and J ends were trimmed by 2 bases and 7 bases, with 14 bases remaining between them. The CDR3 sequence is CASSLGAGIGGYTF. The DNA of the CDR3 is TGTGCCAGCAGTTTAGGGGCAGGAATTGGTGGCTACACCTTC.

This chain uses TRBV28 with TRBJ2-5; TRBD1 matches 7 bases. The germline V gene encodes CDR1 MDHEN and CDR2 SYDVKM. The CDR3 runs to 16 residues. Trimming took 5 bases from V and 0 from J; bases not matched to a gene: 9. CDR3 in amino acids: CASSVRGRGYQETQYF. As DNA, the CDR3 is TGTGCCAGCAGTGTCAGGGGGAGAGGGTACCAAGAGACCCAGTACTTC.

V usage is TRBV7-7 and J usage is TRBJ2-1, with D possibly being TRBD1 (6 bases). The CDR3 covers 15 residues. V gave up 5 bases and J gave up 3 bases, with 14 bases separating them. Looked up from germline, CDR1 is SSHAT and CDR2 is FNYEAQ (reference sequence). CDR3 coding DNA: TGTGCCAGCAGCCCCAGGGGATCGGGCTACAATGAGCAGTTCTTC. As protein: CASSPRGSGYNEQFF.

The genes are TRBV11-2 and TRBJ2-1; the match to TRBD2 covers 11 bases. The CDR3 extends over 15 amino acids. Germline V gene sequence: CDR1 SGHAT, CDR2 FQNNGV. The V segment lost 3 bases and the J segment 5 bases; nucleotides outside the gene matches: 3. The CDR3 nucleotides read TGTGCCAGCAGCTTTTTACTAGCGGGAGACAATGAGCAGTTCTTC. This translates into CASSFLLAGDNEQFF.

The chain has TRBV27 and TRBJ1-2; 9 bases fit TRBD1. The CDR3 totals 17 residues. The germline V gene has CDR1 MNHEY and CDR2 SMNVEV (reference sequence). Trimming at V came to 5 bases and at J to 2 bases, leaving 12 bases not matched to a gene. This chain's CDR3 is CASSPIGVGTGNYGYTF. CDR3 DNA: TGTGCCAGCAGTCCTATCGGAGTCGGGACAGGGAACTATGGCTACACCTTC.

The chain carries TRBV27 and TRBJ2-7, with D possibly matching TRBD1 (6 bases). CDR1 MNHEY and CDR2 SMNVEV come from the germline V gene (reference sequence). The V end lost 6 bases, the J end lost 2 bases, and 11 bases lay between the germline ends. This CDR3 comprises 13 residues. The CDR3 DNA sequence: TGTGCCAGCAGCGGGGACAATCCCTACGAGCAGTACTTC. Its translation: CASSGDNPYEQYF.

The genes are TRBV7-8 and TRBJ2-7; possibly TRBD2 for D (5 bases). The germline V gene has CDR1 SGHVS and CDR2 FQNEAQ. V was clipped by 1 base and J by 6 bases, with 16 bases between them. This CDR3 is 15 amino acids long. The CDR3, as DNA: TGTGCCAGCAGCTTAGTGGTAGAACTTCGGGGCGAGCAGTACTTC. Protein: CASSLVVELRGEQYF.

The rearrangement uses TRBV15 and TRBJ1-2; tentatively, D is TRBD1 (5 bases). V was trimmed by 1 base and J by 4 bases, leaving 7 bases between them. This CDR3 comprises 13 residues. CDR1 LNHNV and CDR2 YYDKDF come from the germline V gene (reference sequence). This CDR3 reads CATSRGQGYGYTF. The CDR3 DNA reads as TGTGCCACCAGCAGAGGCCAGGGCTATGGCTACACCTTC.

The chain joins TRBV30 to TRBJ1-5; D call uncertain. Trimming stripped 3 bases from V and 0 bases from J, with 3 bases between. CDR1 and CDR2 (germline): GTSNPN, SVGIG (reference sequence). CDR3 size: 12 residues. CDR3 sequence: CAWSLSNQPQHF. CDR3 bases: TGTGCCTGGAGCCTTAGCAATCAGCCCCAGCATTTT.